This entry is about one TCR beta chain. This sample was included in a study of regulatory T cells in long-lasting Graves disease. Time point reported: newly diagnosed GD, antithyroid drugs for less than 3 months. The TCR library used RNA extracted from PBMCs. Building the TCR beta libraries relied on iRepertoire HTBI primers, and CDR3 regions underwent Arm-PCR. A single record per CDR3 protein comes from TCRdb applying MiXCR to the multiplex PCR reads. The sample has 350,000 to 500,000 distinct CDR3 sequences, about a sixth seen once; the top ten hold about 23%. These data also featured in a second study, about T cells in Graves' hyperthyroidism and ophthalmopathy. Per that study: By a 13 V-J model, ophthalmopathy was set apart from stable hyperthyroidism.

The starting material was peripheral blood mononuclear cells (PBMCs), obtained at new diagnosis, from a patient treated with antithyroid drugs. The origin of this receptor is a young woman with Graves disease.

CDR3 bases: TGTGCCAGTAGTATATACGGGAGTAACACCGGGGAGCTGTTTTTT. Translating it yields CASSIYGSNTGELFF. The V gene is TRBV19, the J gene TRBJ2-2, with D possibly TRBD2 on 6 matching bases. Trimming removed 2 bases from V and 2 bases from J, with 9 bases in between. Germline V CDR1 and CDR2: LNHDA, SQIVND (reference sequence). The CDR3 consists of 15 residues.